This T cell receptor (beta chain) was profiled in a study of CD8 T cells in Susac syndrome. The sequenced target, TCR beta, came from blood CD8+ and CD4+ T cells. The diagnostic criteria were recently defined, and patients with Susac syndrome met them for definite or probable disease. TEMRA cells were FACS-enriched, with CD8+ and CD4+ T cells isolated negatively. CDR3 length: 12 amino acids. Germline CDR1 is DFQATT and CDR2 is SNEGSKA (reference sequence). The RNA, 0.5 to 1 ug, was put through reverse transcription using random hexamers. TCR beta CDR3 was amplified by immunoSEQ multiplex PCR. This amplification extended across 54 Vbeta and 13 Jbeta segments. TCRdb used MiXCR to reprocess the immunoSEQ multiplex PCR reads, holding one entry per CDR3 protein. The data contain about 80,000 distinct CDR3 sequences, 96% of them singletons.

The rearrangement links TRBV20-1 to TRBJ1-2; the D is unclear. The TCR sequence derives from a human donor with Susac syndrome. The specimen sequenced was CD8+ T cells from PBMCs. CDR3: CISFKADRGYTF. The CDR3 DNA reads as TGCATATCCTTCAAGGCAGACCGAGGCTACACCTTC.